The entry below describes one TCR beta chain. What it binds is not known. The data derive from a study of cytomegalovirus exposure and HLA in healthy donors. General observations from the study: In a later analysis, V- and J-gene trimming of beta chains associated with a DCLRE1C missense variant, replicated independently. Immune exposure was documented only through CMV serostatus.

V lost 3 bases, J lost 2 bases, and 14 bases stayed unmatched. Germline V gives CDR1 SEHNR, CDR2 FQNEAQ (reference sequence). CDR3 size: 18 residues. With 60 Vbeta and 13 Jbeta primers, the PCR was carried out. Authors' analysis steps: Per a later analysis, the number of unique TCR beta chains was roughly 83 million, of which about 11 million were shared. TCRdb keeps only in-frame clones here, not all; method: immunoSEQ multiplex PCR. The DNA was the basis for D and trimming; V, J and clone size are from that table. The sample has 150,000 to 200,000 clones, 68% seen once; the top ten hold over 1.2%. The chain links TRBV7-9 to TRBJ1-2; 8 nucleotides agree with TRBD1. The sequenced sample consisted of PBMCs. This sequence originates from a man aged 50 to 59 in good health and CMV-seronegative. For the CDR3, the DNA is TGTGCCAGCAGCTTTGGGTGGACCGGACAGGGACAAAACTATGGCTACACCTTC. It specifies CASSFGWTGQGQNYGYTF.